Included here is one T cell receptor (beta chain) sequence, with context. J gave up 1 base and V 0 bases, and 2 bases lay outside the gene matches. CDR1 and CDR2 from the germline V gene are SGDLS and YYNGEE. The CDR3 is made up of 15 amino acids. These data belong to a study of blood T cell repertoires in COVID-19. Turning to the study itself: Researchers got acute and convalescent COVID-19 samples from the United States, Italy and Spain. The analysed material was cDNA or gDNA that came from T cells, B-cell-depleted T cells, or PBMCs.

Original data processing: Reference gene primer amplification gave nucleated cell count estimates. Data came from immunoSEQ multiplex PCR; TCRdb stores just in-frame clones and leaves some out. The D gene and trimming were derived from the DNA, and the V and J assignments and clone size from that table. The profile covers roughly 180,000 clones, with approximately 79% appearing a single time and approximately 15% taken by the ten largest. The chain has TRBV9 and TRBJ1-1, with 8 nucleotides matching TRBD1. Material for sequencing was peripheral blood. The sequence was collected from a man in his sixties with active or convalescent COVID-19. The CDR3 loop reads CASSVGGTGNTEAFF. CDR3 nucleotides: TGTGCCAGCAGCGTAGGCGGGACAGGGAACACTGAAGCTTTCTTT.